Listed below are T cell receptor beta chains from one sample, sequenced in a study of identical twins. TCRdb re-called the 5' RACE reads through MiXCR, storing one row per CDR3 protein. Of about 290,000 distinct CDR3 sequences listed, roughly 9.8% are singletons. The same data also contributed to another study, on yellow fever vaccine responses in identical twins.

What was sequenced was CD8+ T cells sorted from blood. These receptors all come from a woman in her late teens or twenties in good health. Both conserved end residues are part of each CDR3. A D gene is named only where the DNA matches it firmly. Size is stated for part of the rows, as once, few or many counts, or as a class when the clone is expanded.

J,length,size,V,D,DNA,CDR3
TRBJ1-5,15,-,TRBV4-3,-,TGCGCCAGCAGCCAAGAGAGATATAGCAATCAGCCCCAGCATTTT,CASSQERYSNQPQHF
TRBJ2-5,14,-,TRBV27,TRBD2,TGTGCCAGCAGTATAAGCGGGGGGTCGGTGGCCCAGTACTTC,CASSISGGSVAQYF
TRBJ2-7,14,-,TRBV11-2,TRBD2,TGTGCCAGCAGTCGTGAAGCGGGAGGGAACGAGCAGTACTTC,CASSREAGGNEQYF
TRBJ1-5,15,-,TRBV7-8,-,TGTGCCAGCAGCTTAGTATGGGGGAGCAATCAGCCCCAGCATTTT,CASSLVWGSNQPQHF
TRBJ1-1,16,-,TRBV6-2/TRBV6-3,-,TGTGCCAGCAGCCCCCGGGGACAAAAGATGAACACTGAAGCTTTCTTT,CASSPRGQKMNTEAFF
TRBJ2-1,15,-,TRBV7-9,-,TGTGCCAGCATCCCCGGGGGTAGCTCCTACAATGAGCAGTTCTTC,CASIPGGSSYNEQFF
TRBJ2-2,19,many,TRBV7-8,-,TGTGCCAGCAGCCCAGAGGGGGGACCTACTAGCTACCTCGCCGGGGAGCTGTTTTTT,CASSPEGGPTSYLAGELFF
TRBJ2-1,17,few,TRBV6-5,TRBD2,TGTGCCAGCAGTTCCCCCTTCCGGGGGGGAACTTACAATGAGCAGTTCTTC,CASSSPFRGGTYNEQFF
TRBJ2-1,16,-,TRBV29-1,-,TGCAGCGTTGAGGGGGCCCTCGGGGACCTCTACAATGAGCAGTTCTTC,CSVEGALGDLYNEQFF
TRBJ2-3,13,few,TRBV5-6,-,TGTGCCAGCAGCTACCGACAGACAGATACGCAGTATTTT,CASSYRQTDTQYF